The sequence of this T cell receptor (beta chain) was determined in a study of spatial heterogeneity in lung cancer. Germline-derived CDR1 and CDR2 are SNHLY and FYNNEI. Germline trimming cut 4 bases from V and 5 bases from J; bases unmatched to any gene: 10. The CDR3 consists of 15 residues. The time point is: sample taken at primary tumor resection. Extraction of whole RNA from tumor, nontumor lung or frozen PBMC preceded unsorted sequencing. One entry per CDR3 protein results from TCRdb running MiXCR on the 5' RACE reads. The data show some 20,000 distinct CDR3 sequences, about 3.3% seen once. The table lists this clonotype with many counts.

The V gene is TRBV2, the J gene TRBJ2-7; TRBD1 agrees at 8 bases. The clonotype was recovered from a female donor with early-stage non-small cell lung cancer. The material was PBMCs, obtained at surgery. The CDR3: CASSAPGQERNEQYF. Written as DNA, the CDR3 is TGTGCCAGCAGTGCCCCGGGACAGGAAAGAAACGAGCAGTACTTC.